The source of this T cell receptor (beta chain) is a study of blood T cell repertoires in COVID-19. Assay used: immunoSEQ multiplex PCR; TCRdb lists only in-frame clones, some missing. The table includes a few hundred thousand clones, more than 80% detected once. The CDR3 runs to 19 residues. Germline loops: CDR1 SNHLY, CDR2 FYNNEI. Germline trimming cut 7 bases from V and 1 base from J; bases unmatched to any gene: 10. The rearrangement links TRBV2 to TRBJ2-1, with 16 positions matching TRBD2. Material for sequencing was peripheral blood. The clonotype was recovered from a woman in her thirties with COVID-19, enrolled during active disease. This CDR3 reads CASTQGGLAGGPSYNEQFF. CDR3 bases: TGTGCCAGCACCCAAGGGGGACTAGCGGGAGGGCCTTCCTACAATGAGCAGTTCTTC.